This T cell receptor (beta chain) is from a study of early T cells in non-severe SARS-CoV-2 infection. Looking at the study overall: Investigators sequenced bulk RNA drawn from unsorted whole blood, and chains remained unpaired. The study's findings and limits: Database matching using VDJdb favored anti-spike CD8 responses, with private and CD4 specificities left missing.

Unique molecular identifiers (one per individual cDNA molecule) were attached. TCRdb re-derived calls from the 5' RACE reads in MiXCR, one entry per CDR3 protein. This table has around 99,000 distinct CDR3 sequences, approximately 10% appearing once. The CDR3 sequence is 15 residues long. CDR1 is SGHRS and CDR2 is YFSETQ in the germline V gene. The ends were cut back, 4 bases at V and 3 bases at J, with 14 bases in the middle. There are many counts of this clonotype. The antigen is undetermined. The rearrangement uses TRBV5-1 and TRBJ2-1, with a weak D call TRBD2 (6 bases). This receptor was identified in an adult who was a healthcare worker with PCR-confirmed SARS-CoV-2 infection or an uninfected control (not recorded which). Sequencing was performed on whole blood. CDR3 nucleotides: TGCGCCAGCAGCCCTGGTAGCGGAGGCTACAATGAGCAGTTCTTC. Protein sequence: CASSPGSGGYNEQFF.